These 21 T cell receptor beta chains were sequenced from one sample in a study of T cell repertoires in aging, cancer and after chemotherapy. Rearranged V-D-J TRB sequences were amplified with a mixed TRB-A/B primer pool. TCRdb independently ran MiXCR on the multiplex PCR reads; one entry per CDR3 protein. The sample shows under 9,000 distinct CDR3 sequences, roughly 25% of them seen only once. TCR beta rearrangements were amplified from peripheral blood genomic DNA. The sample taken for sequencing was blood. These receptors came from a human donor with a blood cancer.

The rearrangement joins TRBV28 to TRBJ2-7, with a tentative D call TRBD1 (5 bases). Trimming removed 6 bases at V and 2 bases at J, with 14 bases between. Germline V gene data show CDR1 as MDHEN and CDR2 as SYDVKM. This CDR3 spans 14 amino acids. The chain's CDR3 is CASRLSGHPYEQYF. The CDR3 DNA reads TGTGCCAGCAGGCTCTCAGGGCACCCCTACGAGCAGTACTTC.

This chain joins TRBV14 and TRBJ2-7; D assignment may be TRBD1 or TRBD2 (5 bases each). CDR3 length: 14 residues. The ends were cut back, 4 bases at V and 5 bases at J, with 15 bases in the middle. Germline loops: CDR1 SGHDN, CDR2 FVKESK. CDR3 nucleotide sequence: TGTGCCAGCAGCCCGTTCCCAGGGACCAACGAGCAGTACTTC. Residues: CASSPFPGTNEQYF.

This sequence joins TRBV28 and TRBJ1-6, with D perhaps matching TRBD1 (5 bases). The CDR3 extends over 14 amino acids. Germline-derived CDR1 and CDR2 are MDHEN and SYDVKM. The germline V and J ends were trimmed by 5 bases and 4 bases, with 9 bases remaining between them. The CDR3 loop reads CASSLRQYNSPLHF. CDR3 bases: TGTGCCAGCAGTCTAAGACAGTATAATTCACCCCTCCACTTT.

This sequence joins TRBV7-9 and TRBJ1-5; TRBD1 might be the D (5 bases). The CDR3 has 17 residues. Germline V gene sequence: CDR1 SEHNR, CDR2 FQNEAQ (reference sequence). Deletions cut 2 bases from V and 4 bases from J, with 18 bases between. The CDR3 sequence: CASSLRVRGNPNQPQHF. In nucleotides, the CDR3 is TGTGCCAGCAGCTTAAGGGTCCGGGGGAATCCGAATCAGCCCCAGCATTTT.

The chain links TRBV4-2 to TRBJ2-7; the D gene is possibly TRBD2 (5 bases). V lost 0 bases, J lost 0 bases, and 9 bases lay in between. The CDR3 contains 15 residues. CDR1 and CDR2 from the germline V gene are LGHNA and YNFKEQ. The CDR3 DNA follows: TGTGCCAGCAGCCAAGAGGTAGGGAGCTCCTACGAGCAGTACTTC. This codes for CASSQEVGSSYEQYF.

By share of the sample, this clonotype is medium-sized. The chain joins TRBV5-4 to TRBJ1-2, with a weak D call TRBD1 (5 bases). Germline V gives CDR1 SGHNT, CDR2 YYREEE (reference sequence). The CDR3 length is 14 residues. V was shortened by 3 bases and J by 5 bases, with 14 bases between the two germline ends. CDR3 sequence reads: CASSWGEAEYGYTF. CDR3 in DNA: TGTGCCAGCAGCTGGGGGGAGGCTGAGTATGGCTACACCTTC.

V gene TRBV25-1 combines with J gene TRBJ2-5; 7 nucleotides align to TRBD2. Germline assignment: CDR1 MGHDK and CDR2 SYGVNS. This CDR3 is 17 amino acids long. V lost 0 bases to trimming and J lost 5 bases; unmatched junction nucleotides: 12. The CDR3 bases are TGTGCCAGCAGTGAATATTTTGGGGGGGGGTCGCGGGAGACCCAGTACTTC. Its translation is CASSEYFGGGSRETQYF.

The chain links TRBV5-1 to TRBJ1-1; D remains unclear. V was pared by 5 bases and J by 5 bases, with 13 bases between. This CDR3 spans 13 amino acids. Germline V CDR1 and CDR2: SGHRS, YFSETQ. CDR3 sequence: CASSPRMGTEAFF. CDR3 in DNA: TGCGCCAGCAGTCCCCGGATGGGAACTGAAGCTTTCTTT.

V and J are TRBV7-2 and TRBJ2-7; no clear D gene. CDR1 is SGHTA and CDR2 is FQGNSA in the germline V gene. The CDR3 is made up of 13 amino acids. V gave up 5 bases and J gave up 3 bases, with 11 bases separating them. CDR3 loop: CASSHEKGYEQYF. The CDR3 region has the DNA TGTGCCAGCAGCCATGAGAAAGGCTACGAGCAGTACTTC.

This clonotype has ten or more counts. The chain couples TRBV15 to TRBJ2-3; 8 bases line up with TRBD1. Looked up from germline, CDR1 is LNHNV and CDR2 is YYDKDF (reference sequence). The ends lost 0 bases at V and 1 base at J; junction bases unmatched: 3. The CDR3 covers 16 residues. The CDR3 region is CATSREQGGGTDTQYF. The DNA of the CDR3 is TGTGCCACCAGCAGAGAACAGGGGGGAGGCACAGATACGCAGTATTTT.

Regarding this clonotype: This clone may be a read error of a much larger clone one base away. The genes are TRBV15 and TRBJ2-1, with TRBD2 as a possible D gene (5 bases). Germline CDR1 is LNHNV and CDR2 is YYDKDF (reference sequence). The CDR3 consists of 14 residues. CDR3 region: CATEGSDSYNKQFF. CDR3 in DNA: TGTGCCACCGAGGGTAGCGACTCCTACAATAAGCAGTTCTTC.

The rearrangement links TRBV20-1 to TRBJ2-5, with TRBD1 matching 9 bases. V shed 6 bases and J 8 bases; nucleotides not matched to a gene: 13. Germline V lookup: CDR1 DFQATT, CDR2 SNEGSKA (reference sequence). This CDR3 has 14 residues. CDR3 region: CSAAIPKTGGTQYF. Written as DNA, the CDR3 is TGCAGTGCCGCCATTCCGAAGACAGGGGGAACCCAGTACTTC.

By share of the sample, this clonotype is medium-sized. The J gene is TRBJ1-1, the V gene TRBV6-2 or TRBV6-3; D ambiguous. Germline CDR1 MNHEY, CDR2 SVGEGT. The CDR3 is 14 amino acids. The V end was cut by 5 bases, the J end by 1 base, with 11 bases between. CDR3 bases: TGTGCCAGCAGTCGCCCCAGGACGAACACTGAAGCTTTCTTT. Translated, it gives CASSRPRTNTEAFF.

This clonotype was counted between two and nine times. The CDR3, as DNA: TGTGCCAGCAGCTTAGTGGCGGCCGGCACAGATACGCAGTATTTT. This codes for CASSLVAAGTDTQYF. V gene TRBV7-2 combines with J gene TRBJ2-3, with no clear D. Trimming stripped 1 base from V and 1 base from J, with 9 bases between. CDR1 is SGHTA, CDR2 FQGNSA, per germline. This CDR3 comprises 15 residues.

This clonotype is termed medium-sized (0.01 to 0.1%). This chain links TRBV19 with TRBJ2-3; TRBD1 matches 8 bases. J was trimmed by 3 bases and V by 7 bases; bases with no gene match: 6. Germline CDR1 and CDR2: LNHDA and SQIVND (reference sequence). The CDR3 is made up of 14 amino acids. CDR3 residues: CASTLDRVTDTQYF. The DNA of the CDR3 is TGTGCCAGTACCCTGGACAGGGTGACAGATACGCAGTATTTT.

The chain is built from TRBV5-1 and TRBJ1-1; 8 nucleotides agree with TRBD1. Germline trimming cut 4 bases from V and 3 bases from J; bases unmatched to any gene: 5. CDR1 SGHRS and CDR2 YFSETQ come from the germline V gene. The CDR3 has 14 amino acids. CDR3 nucleotide sequence: TGCGCCAGCAGCGGCGGACAGGGCTACACTGAAGCTTTCTTT. This gives the protein CASSGGQGYTEAFF.

By proportion, this clonotype is medium-sized. J is TRBJ2-1 and V is TRBV19; 8 bases agree with TRBD1. The CDR3 consists of 16 residues. V was pared by 4 bases and J by 1 base, with 6 bases of the junction left unmatched. CDR1 and CDR2 (germline): LNHDA, SQIVND (reference sequence). The DNA for the CDR3 is TGTGCCAGTAGTACCTATACAGGGGGGTCCTACAATGAGCAGTTCTTC. Translation: CASSTYTGGSYNEQFF.

The J gene is TRBJ2-7, the V gene TRBV7-9; unclear D gene. In germline, CDR1 is SEHNR, CDR2 FQNEAQ (reference sequence). Trimming stripped 0 bases from V and 2 bases from J, with 8 bases between. The CDR3 loop spans 14 amino acids. This chain's CDR3 is CASSLANSAYEQYF. The CDR3, as DNA: TGTGCCAGCAGCTTAGCGAACTCTGCCTACGAGCAGTACTTC.

CDR3 region: CASSSSRVNYGYTF. CDR3 nucleotide sequence: TGTGCCAGCAGTTCGTCCAGGGTTAACTATGGCTACACCTTC. This chain joins TRBV28 and TRBJ1-2; D is possibly TRBD1 (5 bases). CDR1 MDHEN and CDR2 SYDVKM come from the germline V gene. The V end lost 4 bases, the J end lost 1 base, and 10 bases lay between the germline ends. The CDR3 consists of 14 residues.

This clonotype occurred many times. J is TRBJ2-5 and V is TRBV7-9; 8 bases match TRBD1. CDR1 is SEHNR, CDR2 FQNEAQ, per germline (reference sequence). This CDR3 has 15 amino acids. V lost 5 bases to trimming and J lost 2 bases; unmatched junction nucleotides: 7. CDR3 sequence: CASSHGTGRQETQYF. CDR3 DNA sequence: TGTGCCAGCAGCCACGGGACAGGTAGACAAGAGACCCAGTACTTC.

The J gene is TRBJ1-1, the V gene TRBV5-6; 8 bases align to TRBD1. Germline trimming cut 3 bases from V and 13 bases from J; bases unmatched to any gene: 14. The CDR3 extends over 14 amino acids. Germline loops: CDR1 SGHDT, CDR2 YYEEEE. The DNA of the CDR3 is TGTGCCAGCAGCTCGGGCGATTTATTGACAGGGGATTTCTTT. Encoded protein: CASSSGDLLTGDFF.